The 9 T cell receptor beta chains below come from one sample, sequenced in a study of cytomegalovirus exposure and HLA in healthy donors. PCR used 60 Vbeta primers and 13 Jbeta primers. Sequencing used immunoSEQ multiplex PCR; TCRdb keeps in-frame clones, though not all of them. The table shows hundreds of thousands of clones, with 70% to 80% occurring only once. The sequencing sample was made of PBMCs. The source is a girl aged 2 to 9 in good health and CMV-seronegative.

The CDR3 spells CASSTLAGGSEQYF. CDR3 in DNA: TGTGCCAGCAGCACTCTAGCGGGGGGGAGCGAGCAGTACTTC. The chain employs TRBV9 and TRBJ2-7; 12 bases match TRBD2. The CDR3 is made up of 14 amino acids. CDR1 is SGDLS, CDR2 YYNGEE, per germline. V trimming: 4 bases; J trimming: 6 bases; junction bases outside the gene matches: 5. Filled out from reference TRBV9 and TRBJ2-7, the complete variable domain reads DSGVTQTPKHLITATGQRVTLRCSPRSGDLSVYWYQQSLDQGLQFLIQYYNGEERAKGNILERFSAQQFPDLHSELNLSSLELGDSALYFCASSTLAGGSEQYFGPGTRLTVT.

This chain connects TRBV6-5 to TRBJ2-7; TRBD2 matches 11 bases. This CDR3 region has 15 residues. CDR1 is MNHEY, CDR2 SVGAGI, per germline. V shed 2 bases, J shed 4 bases, and the junction held 4 bases outside the gene matches. CDR3 coding DNA: TGTGCCAGCAGTTACGAAACTAGCGGGAGTTACGAGCAGTACTTC. Encoded protein: CASSYETSGSYEQYF.

This chain's CDR3 is CASVDSGYGYTF. CDR3 DNA sequence: TGTGCCAGCGTGGACAGCGGTTATGGCTACACCTTC. This sequence joins TRBV6-1 and TRBJ1-2; tentative D call: TRBD1 (6 bases). Germline V gene lookup returns CDR1 MNHNS and CDR2 SASEGT. V gave up 8 bases and J gave up 5 bases, with 12 bases separating them. The CDR3 consists of 12 residues.

As concerns this clone: One junction end does not reproduce the germline sequence, and a read error may be involved. The chain has TRBV4-1 and TRBJ2-1; TRBD1 matches at 9 bases. In germline, CDR1 is MGHRA, CDR2 YSYEKL. This CDR3 has 16 residues. Here the CDR3 reads CASSQGRDRVYDEQFF. The CDR3 bases are TGCGCCAGCAGCCAAGGCCGGGACAGGGTCTACGATGAGCAGTTCTTC.

This chain joins TRBV4-1 and TRBJ2-7, with 11 bases matching TRBD1. The CDR3 runs 16 residues. Germline V gene sequence: CDR1 MGHRA, CDR2 YSYEKL. V lost 0 bases, J lost 2 bases, and 3 bases stayed unmatched. The DNA for the CDR3 is TGCGCCAGCAGCCAAGAAGGACAGGGGGCGACCTACGAGCAGTACTTC. It specifies CASSQEGQGATYEQYF.

The gene calls are TRBV14 and TRBJ2-1; 11 bases are a match to TRBD2. The CDR3 sequence is 15 residues long. Germline CDR1 SGHDN, CDR2 FVKESK. The V gene end was trimmed by 3 bases and the J gene end by 4 bases; junction bases not matched to a gene: 2. The CDR3 DNA is TGTGCCAGCAGCCAGACTAGCGGGGTGTACAATGAGCAGTTCTTC. Encoded protein: CASSQTSGVYNEQFF.

This clone was counted only a few times. The rearrangement links TRBV7-9 to TRBJ1-1; the match to TRBD1 covers 9 bases. V gave up 5 bases and J gave up 8 bases; unmatched junction bases: 0. In germline, CDR1 is SEHNR, CDR2 FQNEAQ (reference sequence). The CDR3 runs 11 residues. The CDR3 nucleotides read TGTGCCAGCAGCGGACAGGGGGAAGCTTTCTTT. Protein product: CASSGQGEAFF.

The CDR3 here is CASSSVGWSEQFF. Written as DNA, the CDR3 is TGTGCCAGCAGCTCCGTTGGGTGGAGTGAGCAGTTCTTC. The rearrangement joins TRBV7-9 to TRBJ2-1; D gene unclear. Trimming pared 4 bases from V and 9 bases from J, leaving 13 bases between. The CDR3 runs to 13 residues. Germline CDR1 reads SEHNR; CDR2 reads FQNEAQ (reference sequence).

This clone showed up just once. The chain joins TRBV7-9 to TRBJ2-2; TRBD2 is a possible D gene (5 bases). The CDR3 runs 16 residues. In germline, CDR1 is SEHNR, CDR2 FQNEAQ (reference sequence). V was cut by 8 bases and J by 0 bases, with 16 bases left in between. The CDR3 reads CASFKPAGANTGELFF. CDR3 bases: TGTGCCAGCTTCAAACCGGCCGGGGCGAACACCGGGGAGCTGTTTTTT.